This record covers a single TCR beta chain. Its target is unknown. The sample originates from a study of blood T cells in healthy people across ages. Study conclusions and caveats: The study found TCR beta diversity correlated strongly with naive T cell percentage.

Primed by a sample-barcoded 5' primer and a J-beta primer mix, a second PCR proceeded for roughly 7 to 12 cycles. There were at least 2.5 million CDR3-containing paired-end reads obtained from each sample. TCRdb ran MiXCR on the 5' RACE reads and lists one entry per CDR3 protein. The data show over 1.5 million distinct CDR3 sequences, with just under 50% seen just once and over 2% held by the top ten. There are 13 residues in the CDR3. Germline values: CDR1 ENHRY, CDR2 SYGVKD. V lost 6 bases, J lost 10 bases, and 16 bases lay in between. Sequencing used blood. This TCR was recovered from a woman between 40 and 50 years old in good health. The V and J genes are TRBV10-3 and TRBJ2-1; D tentatively fits TRBD1 or TRBD2 (5 bases each). CDR3 region: CAISLTNQGEQFF. CDR3 DNA: TGTGCCATCAGCTTGACTAATCAGGGCGAGCAGTTCTTC.